This T cell receptor beta chain is drawn from a study of cytomegalovirus exposure and HLA in healthy donors (dated by TCRdb to about 2017). For the study in its entirety: In an earlier analysis of about 560 of the donors, about 260 Gb of sequence data and 90 million to 120 million unique TCR beta sequences from 180 million or so T cells were reported. Rather than drawing on any new phenotypic data, the later analysis identified candidate immune exposures from TCR beta sequences and the way those sequences occurred across donors. To predict cytomegalovirus infection status, the study combined high-throughput TCR immunosequencing, statistical association of individual TCRs with disease status, and machine learning. Of the roughly 400 genotyped donors, approximately 83% fell in the genetic ancestry cluster associated with self-reported Caucasian donors. A separate validation cohort of over 95 different subjects was used in addition to the roughly 700-subject first cohort. In a later genetic analysis, genome-wide SNP genotypes for about 55% of the roughly 700 donors were used, and that subset was treated as a discovery cohort. A later analysis re-examined previously published TCR beta repertoires from several hundred donors and added high-resolution HLA genotyping to investigate patterns of TCR occurrence. Among under 450 genotyped donors of the cohort, an average of around 240,000 unique TCR beta nucleotide sequences were sequenced per donor, roughly 18% of them non-productive. Donor age, sex, ethnicity and CMV serostatus were collected together with the repertoire data. All discovery cohort repertoires had been generated on a single sequencing platform. An earlier analysis of several hundred of the donors used high-throughput TCR beta sequencing to judge whether each TCR beta V gene segment behaved as functional or pseudogenic. The study aimed to test whether signatures of past pathogen exposure could be identified by cataloging public T cell receptors. Class I and class II HLA loci were covered by the typing at four-digit resolution. Typing coverage varied by locus: about 620-630 donors for A, B, C, DRB1 and DQB1; around 560 for DQA1; approximately 570 for DPA1; roughly 470 for DPB1. An early release that covered roughly 600 HLA-typed donors contained approximately 300 gigabases of sequencing data and roughly 84 million unique TCR sequences. Using immunosequencing, the study profiled T cell repertoires from around 670 subjects and related those repertoires to cytomegalovirus serostatus. Four to six DR-DQ haplotypes were handled as single units for association and clustering, since linkage in the cohort was strong.

Overall study outcomes, separate from this receptor: The cohort was sequenced for TCR beta chains only, and without alpha or paired-chain data the features that could be detected were limited. According to a later analysis, most CMV-associated TCR beta chains appeared to be HLA-restricted, and the HLA associations seemed to be driven largely by CMV exposure. Across donors, most TCR sequences were observed very rarely, whereas some public TCRs were present in many individuals. In a later genetic analysis, fewer N-insertions in productive TCRs were reported among donors in an Asian-associated ancestry cluster than the roughly 700-donor mean. The study gave a list of about 150 TCR beta chains associated with cytomegalovirus. Because counts were too low, about 18 rarely observed V segments, including chromosome 9 orphons, were excluded from the earlier analysis of under 650 of the donors. Because some donors lacked HLA typing at each locus, the association tests relied only on the typed subset. Presence/absence analyses assumed roughly uniform sequencing depth across donors, an assumption that may not hold. Strong co-occurrence of HLA alleles, especially DR and DQ, made assigning TCR associations to individual alleles difficult. A later analysis found that TCR association rates varied across HLA loci, with DRB1 alleles showing the most associated TCRs and HLA-C alleles the fewest. In a later analysis, HLA-associated TCR beta chains were found to be more clonally expanded and to have lower generation probabilities than equally common non-associated chains. Some IMGT-functional V segments, including TRBV6-2 and TRBV6-3, could not be told apart with the 87-base-pair reads, so those segments were excluded. An association between a missense DCLRE1C variant and V-gene and J-gene trimming of TCR beta chains was found in a later genetic analysis and replicated in an independent cohort. A later analysis associated 16,951 TCR beta sequences with specific HLA alleles at a false discovery rate of 0.05. The authors suggested that the approach could potentially be generalized to other disease states and immunological phenotypes. In both the original and validation cohorts, the classifier was reported to diagnose cytomegalovirus status with high specificity and sensitivity. A cluster of highly shared sequence variants was judged likely to be a technical artifact of the sequencing pipeline. In an earlier analysis of 500 to 650 of the donors, most TCR beta V segments appeared in productive rearrangements about 87% or about 30% of the time, broadly matching IMGT annotations. For the cohort, immune exposure information was limited to CMV serostatus. Correlated functional status among segregating V segments might be attributable to linkage disequilibrium, but an unknown experimental factor could not be ruled out. A further reported finding was that TCR beta sequences accurately predicted the HLA-A and HLA-B alleles for most subjects in the first cohort. A later analysis reported that several top co-occurrence clusters appeared linked to parvovirus B19, influenza, CMV and Epstein-Barr virus. In vitro tests confirmed that a few of the cytomegalovirus-associated TCR beta chains recognize cytomegalovirus antigens.

In total, more than 500 healthy bone marrow donors made up the cohort. At the time of sampling, every cohort member was nominally healthy, though immune exposures that went unrecorded were likely present. The donor tested CMV seronegative, placing the donor among the 350 or so seronegative members of the cohort. Every donor gave a peripheral blood sample, and the peripheral blood mononuclear cells from that sample were used for TCR beta sequencing. Genomic DNA extraction from the blood cell samples was performed with the Qiagen DNeasy Blood Extraction Kit. Preparation of the library involved the immunoSEQ multiplex PCR assay. For the multiplex PCR, a mixture combining 60 forward primers for TCR Vbeta segments and 13 reverse primers for TCR Jbeta segments was used. The CDR3 region of rearranged TCR beta genes was amplified from genomic DNA with a multiplex PCR assay. The amplified TCR beta libraries were sequenced on the Illumina HiSeq System as 87-base-pair reads. As for how the authors treated the data: In a later analysis, 80 million or so unique TCR beta chains were counted across the roughly 670 repertoires, and roughly 11 million of these chains were shared by at least two donors. To remove PCR and sequencing errors, raw reads were error-corrected and collapsed into unique sequences using a nearest-neighbor algorithm that merged closely related sequences. To assign V, D and J gene segments, CDR3 sequences were aligned to IMGT reference sequences. Each retained sequence needed at least a six-nucleotide match to both a V gene segment and a J gene segment. Rearrangements were called productive when the CDR3 lacked stop codons and stayed in frame with V and J; all others were non-productive. CDR3 was defined according to IMGT convention as the region running from the second conserved V-encoded cysteine to the conserved J-encoded phenylalanine. Sequences without an unambiguous match to a single V gene segment were excluded from the earlier analysis of a few hundred of the donors. An earlier analysis of 550 to 650 of the donors classified V segments as functional when productive rearrangements were above 56.7% and as segregating when the standard deviation between donors was above 5%. A statistical classification framework was built to diagnose cytomegalovirus status from the catalog of TCR beta chain sequences. V and J gene assignment, in a later analysis, came from comparing TCR nucleotide sequences with IMGT/GENE-DB human TR gene sequences. A later analysis assigned CDR3 sequences and most-parsimonious VDJ recombination scenarios with the TCRdist pipeline. In a later analysis, each TCR beta chain was defined by its CDR3 amino acid sequence together with its V-gene family, and reads lacking a unique V-gene family were excluded. A later analysis removed 500 to 650 highly shared, low-generation-probability nucleotide sequences to deal with suspected cross-contamination and a sequencing artifact. In a later analysis, a clonal expansion index was calculated for each public chain from normalized within-repertoire ranks of inferred template counts. A later analysis computed generation probabilities with a VDJ recombination model fitted to out-of-frame rearrangements, and checked the results against IGoR. A later analysis scored TCR-TCR, TCR-HLA and TCR-CMV co-occurrence with hypergeometric tests, applying a repertoire-size bias correction to TCR pairs. A later analysis estimated false discovery rates by permuting HLA or CMV assignments 20 times. A later analysis grouped co-occurring TCRs with DBSCAN, adding TCRdist sequence similarity when clustering within HLA-allele-positive subsets. Repertoires with fewer than 30,000 or more than 120,000 public chains were left out of co-occurrence clustering, as were about five repertoires with anomalous nucleotide sharing. Not all clones reach the TCRdb copy of this immuneACCESS table, which keeps in-frame sequences only. Checked studies attribute under half of the gap to unresolved V genes and leave the rest unexplained. V and J calls and clone size are given by that table; D and trimming were obtained from the DNA. The sample table holds 110,000 or so clones, of which approximately 80% were seen once. The top ten clones comprise 2% to 3% of the sample.

As for this clone: What antigen it recognizes has not been identified. Base qualities are not provided; no much larger clone lies one nucleotide away.

The CDR3 goes from the cysteine to the phenylalanine over 15 residues. Only the CDR3 part of the read is kept: 45 bases, read in frame from the first base. Sequences SNHLY (CDR1) and FYNNEI (CDR2) are obtained from the germline V gene. A distance of 16 bases separates the germline ends of V and J, which lose 5 bases and 4 bases respectively. The receptor comes from a woman in her late teens or twenties in good health and CMV-seronegative. Material: PBMCs. The rearrangement combines TRBV2 with TRBJ2-3; TRBD1 is perhaps the D gene, given 6 matching bases. The DNA reads as follows: TGTGCCAGCAGTATAGGCAGGGGTGGCGCAGATACGCAGTATTTT. It is translated as CASSIGRGGADTQYF.